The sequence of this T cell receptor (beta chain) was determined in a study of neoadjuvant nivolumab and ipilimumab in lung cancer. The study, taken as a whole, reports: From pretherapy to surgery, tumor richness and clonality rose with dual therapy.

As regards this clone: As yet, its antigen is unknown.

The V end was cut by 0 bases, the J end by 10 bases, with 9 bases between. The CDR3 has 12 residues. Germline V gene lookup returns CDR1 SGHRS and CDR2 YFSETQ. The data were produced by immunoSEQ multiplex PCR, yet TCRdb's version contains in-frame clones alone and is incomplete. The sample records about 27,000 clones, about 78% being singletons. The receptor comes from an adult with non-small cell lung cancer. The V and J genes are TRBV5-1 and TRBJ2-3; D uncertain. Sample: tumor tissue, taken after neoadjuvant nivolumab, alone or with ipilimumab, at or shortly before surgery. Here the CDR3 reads CASSLEFLPQYF. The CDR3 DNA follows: TGCGCCAGCAGCTTGGAGTTTTTACCGCAGTATTTT.